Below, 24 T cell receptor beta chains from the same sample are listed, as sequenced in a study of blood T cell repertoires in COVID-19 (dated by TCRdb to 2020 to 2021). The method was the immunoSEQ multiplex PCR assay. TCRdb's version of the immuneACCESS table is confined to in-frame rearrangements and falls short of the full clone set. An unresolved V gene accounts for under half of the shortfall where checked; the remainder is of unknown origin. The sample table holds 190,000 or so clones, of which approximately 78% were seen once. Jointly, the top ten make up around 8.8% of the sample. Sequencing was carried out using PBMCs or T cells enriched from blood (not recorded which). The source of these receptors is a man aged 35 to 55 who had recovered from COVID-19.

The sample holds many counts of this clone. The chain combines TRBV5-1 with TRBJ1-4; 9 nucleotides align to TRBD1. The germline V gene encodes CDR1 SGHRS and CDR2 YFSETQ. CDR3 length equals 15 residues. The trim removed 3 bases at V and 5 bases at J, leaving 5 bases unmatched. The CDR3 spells CASSSGQGGNEKLFF. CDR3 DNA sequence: TGCGCCAGCAGCTCGGGACAGGGAGGCAATGAAAAACTGTTTTTT.

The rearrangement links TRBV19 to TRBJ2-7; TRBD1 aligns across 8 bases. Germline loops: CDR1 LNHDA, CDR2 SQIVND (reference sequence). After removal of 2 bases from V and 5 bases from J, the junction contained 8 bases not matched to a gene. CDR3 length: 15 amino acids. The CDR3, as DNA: TGTGCCAGTAGTATAATAGGGACAGGTCCCCACGAGCAGTACTTC. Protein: CASSIIGTGPHEQYF.

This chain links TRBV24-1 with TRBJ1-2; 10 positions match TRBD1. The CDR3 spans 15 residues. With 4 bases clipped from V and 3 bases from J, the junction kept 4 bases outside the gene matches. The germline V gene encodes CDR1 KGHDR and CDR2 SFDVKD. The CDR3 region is CATSDPGTGDYGYTF. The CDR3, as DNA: TGTGCCACCAGTGACCCGGGGACAGGGGACTATGGCTACACCTTC.

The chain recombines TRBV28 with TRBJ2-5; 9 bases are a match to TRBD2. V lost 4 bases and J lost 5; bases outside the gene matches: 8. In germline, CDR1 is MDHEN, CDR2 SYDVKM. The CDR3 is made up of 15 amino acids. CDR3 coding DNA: TGTGCCAGCAGTTCTCCGGGACTAGCCTACGAGACCCAGTACTTC. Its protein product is CASSSPGLAYETQYF.

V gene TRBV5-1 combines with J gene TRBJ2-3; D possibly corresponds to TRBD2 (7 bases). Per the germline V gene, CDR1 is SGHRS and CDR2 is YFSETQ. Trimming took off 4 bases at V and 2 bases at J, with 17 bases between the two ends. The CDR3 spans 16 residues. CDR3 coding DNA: TGCGCCAGCAGCGAGTCGGGGGGCCCCTTCACAGATACGCAGTATTTT. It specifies CASSESGGPFTDTQYF.

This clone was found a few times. The CDR3 spells CATSDQSGEQFF. The CDR3 nucleotides are TGTGCCACCAGTGATCAGTCTGGTGAGCAGTTCTTC. This rearrangement joins TRBV24-1 to TRBJ2-1; D not certain. This CDR3 contains 12 residues. The V gene's germline CDR1 is KGHDR and CDR2 SFDVKD. The V end lost 3 bases, the J end lost 9 bases, and 8 bases lay between the germline ends.

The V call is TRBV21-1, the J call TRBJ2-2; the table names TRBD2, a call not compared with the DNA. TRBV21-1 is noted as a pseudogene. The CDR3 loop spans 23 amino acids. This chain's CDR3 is CASRGQVVNLTQASGWNTGELFF. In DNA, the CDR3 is TGTGCCAGCAGAGGTCAGGTTGTGAATTTGACGCAGGCTAGCGGATGGAACACCGGGGAGCTGTTTTTT.

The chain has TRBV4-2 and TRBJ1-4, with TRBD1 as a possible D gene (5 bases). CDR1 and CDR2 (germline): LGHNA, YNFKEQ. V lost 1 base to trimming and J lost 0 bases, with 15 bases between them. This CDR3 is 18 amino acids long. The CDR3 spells CASSQVQGSLATNEKLFF. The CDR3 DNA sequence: TGTGCCAGCAGCCAAGTTCAGGGATCCCTTGCAACTAATGAAAAACTGTTTTTT.

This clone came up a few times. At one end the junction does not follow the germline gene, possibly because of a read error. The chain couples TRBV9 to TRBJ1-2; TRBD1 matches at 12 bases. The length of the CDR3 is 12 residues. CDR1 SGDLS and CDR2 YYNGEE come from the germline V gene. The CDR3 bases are TGTGCCAGCAGCGCGGGACAGGGGGCGGCCGCCTTC. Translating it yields CASSAGQGAAAF.

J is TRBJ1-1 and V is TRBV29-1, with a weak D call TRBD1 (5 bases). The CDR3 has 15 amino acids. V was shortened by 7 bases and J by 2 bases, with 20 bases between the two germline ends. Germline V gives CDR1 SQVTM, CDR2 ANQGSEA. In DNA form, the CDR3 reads TGCAGCGCCCGAGGGAGGGGAGGGAGCAACACTGAAGCTTTCTTT. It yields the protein CSARGRGGSNTEAFF.

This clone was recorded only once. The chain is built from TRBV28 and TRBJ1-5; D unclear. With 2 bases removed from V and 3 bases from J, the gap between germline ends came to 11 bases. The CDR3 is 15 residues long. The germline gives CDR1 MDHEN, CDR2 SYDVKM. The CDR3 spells CASSLARSSNQPQHF. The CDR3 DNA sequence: TGTGCCAGCAGTTTAGCCAGGTCTTCCAATCAGCCCCAGCATTTT.

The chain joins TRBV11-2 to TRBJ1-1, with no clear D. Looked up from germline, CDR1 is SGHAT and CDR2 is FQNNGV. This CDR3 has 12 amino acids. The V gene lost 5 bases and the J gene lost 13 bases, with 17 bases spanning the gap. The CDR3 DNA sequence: TGTGCCAGCAGCGTCTCAGACCCCCCGGGTTTCTTT. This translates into CASSVSDPPGFF.

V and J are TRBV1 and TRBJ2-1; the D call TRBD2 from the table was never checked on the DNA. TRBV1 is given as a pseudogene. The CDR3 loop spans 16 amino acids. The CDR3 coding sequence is TGCACCAGCAGCCAAAGACTAGCGGGAGGGCACTATGAGCAGTTCTTC. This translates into CTSSQRLAGGHYEQFF.

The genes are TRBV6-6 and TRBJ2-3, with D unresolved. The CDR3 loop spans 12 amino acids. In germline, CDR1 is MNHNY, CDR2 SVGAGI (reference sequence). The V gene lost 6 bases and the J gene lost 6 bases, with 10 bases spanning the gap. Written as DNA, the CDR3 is TGTGCCAGCAGCGGGTACACGGATACGCAGTATTTT. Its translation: CASSGYTDTQYF.

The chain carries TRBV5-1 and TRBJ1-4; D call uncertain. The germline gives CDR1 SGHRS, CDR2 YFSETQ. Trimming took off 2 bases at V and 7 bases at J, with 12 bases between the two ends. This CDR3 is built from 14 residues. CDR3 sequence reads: CASSFGGLGEKLFF. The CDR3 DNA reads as TGCGCCAGCAGCTTCGGAGGGTTAGGTGAAAAACTGTTTTTT.

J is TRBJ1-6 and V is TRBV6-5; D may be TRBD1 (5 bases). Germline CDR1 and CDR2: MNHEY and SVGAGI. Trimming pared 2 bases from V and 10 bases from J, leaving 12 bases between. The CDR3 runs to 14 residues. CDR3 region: CASSYRRGGSPLHF. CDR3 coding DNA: TGTGCCAGCAGTTACAGGAGGGGAGGATCACCCCTCCACTTT.

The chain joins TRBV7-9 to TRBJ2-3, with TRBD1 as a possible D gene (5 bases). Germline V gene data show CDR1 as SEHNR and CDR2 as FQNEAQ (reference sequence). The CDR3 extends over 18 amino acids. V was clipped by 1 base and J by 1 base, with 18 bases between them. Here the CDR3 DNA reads TGTGCCAGCAGCTTAGGCCTCCCGCAGGGCAGAGGCACAGATACGCAGTATTTT. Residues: CASSLGLPQGRGTDTQYF.

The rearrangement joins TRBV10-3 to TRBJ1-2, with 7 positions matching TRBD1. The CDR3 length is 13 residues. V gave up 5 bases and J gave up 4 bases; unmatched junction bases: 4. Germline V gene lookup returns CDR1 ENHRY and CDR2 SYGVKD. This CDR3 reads CAISRDSLYGYTF. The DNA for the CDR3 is TGTGCCATCAGTAGGGACAGCCTCTATGGCTACACCTTC.

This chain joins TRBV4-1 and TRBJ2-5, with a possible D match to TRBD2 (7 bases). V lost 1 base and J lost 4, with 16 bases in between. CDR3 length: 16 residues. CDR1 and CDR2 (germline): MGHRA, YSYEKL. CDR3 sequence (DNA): TGCGCCAGCAGCCAAGTTTTAGGGGGGGCGGGAGAGACCCAGTACTTC. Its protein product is CASSQVLGGAGETQYF.

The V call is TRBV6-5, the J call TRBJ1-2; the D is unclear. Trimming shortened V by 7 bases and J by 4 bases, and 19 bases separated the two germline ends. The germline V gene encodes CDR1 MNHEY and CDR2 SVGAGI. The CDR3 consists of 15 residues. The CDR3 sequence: CASTTLIEGSYGYTF. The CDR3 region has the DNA TGTGCCAGCACAACCCTAATAGAGGGCTCCTATGGCTACACCTTC.

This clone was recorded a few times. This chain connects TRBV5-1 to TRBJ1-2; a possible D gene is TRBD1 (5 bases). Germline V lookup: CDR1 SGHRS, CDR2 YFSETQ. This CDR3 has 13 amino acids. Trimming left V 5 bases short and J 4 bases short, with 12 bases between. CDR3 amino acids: CASRSGGSYGYTF. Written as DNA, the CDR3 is TGCGCCAGCAGATCCGGGGGTAGCTATGGCTACACCTTC.

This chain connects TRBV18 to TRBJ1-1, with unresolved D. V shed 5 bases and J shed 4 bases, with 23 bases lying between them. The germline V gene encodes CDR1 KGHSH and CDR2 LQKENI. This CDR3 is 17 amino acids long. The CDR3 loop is CASSGTGSLAAGTEAFF. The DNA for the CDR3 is TGTGCCAGCTCAGGAACGGGATCGCTGGCTGCGGGCACTGAAGCTTTCTTT.

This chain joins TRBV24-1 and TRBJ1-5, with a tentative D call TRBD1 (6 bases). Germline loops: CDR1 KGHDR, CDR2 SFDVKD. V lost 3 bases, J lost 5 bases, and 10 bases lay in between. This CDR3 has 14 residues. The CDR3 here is CATSDDRSDQPQHF. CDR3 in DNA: TGTGCCACCAGTGATGACAGGTCGGATCAGCCCCAGCATTTT.

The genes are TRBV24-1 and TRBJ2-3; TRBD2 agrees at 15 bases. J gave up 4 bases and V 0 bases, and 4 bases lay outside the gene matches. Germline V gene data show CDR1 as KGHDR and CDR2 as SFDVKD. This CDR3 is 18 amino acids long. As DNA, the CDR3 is TGTGCCACCAGTGATTTGGGGACTAGCGGGAGGTTTGCAGATACGCAGTATTTT. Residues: CATSDLGTSGRFADTQYF.